The 27 T cell receptor beta chains in this list originate from one sample, sequenced in a study of shared clonotypes between healthy human individuals. Profiling relied on immunoSEQ multiplex PCR, and the TCRdb table lists in-frame clones only, not all of them. The sample has millions of clones; more than 85% are singletons. The sequenced sample consisted of naive CD4+ T cells from PBMCs. Subset described: CD45RA+ positively selected. These receptors came from a man aged 18 to 30 in good health. Some clones in this sample may be carry-over from other donors' samples.

The table lists this clone with a count of one. J is TRBJ1-6 and V is TRBV7-9; 7 bases match TRBD1. Germline V gene data show CDR1 as SEHNR and CDR2 as FQNEAQ (reference sequence). This CDR3 is 13 amino acids long. The trim removed 5 bases at V and 10 bases at J, leaving 5 bases unmatched. The CDR3 sequence: CASSTGGGSPLHF. As DNA, the CDR3 is TGTGCCAGCAGCACCGGAGGGGGCTCACCCCTCCACTTT.

This clone was picked up a small number of times. This chain uses TRBV18 with TRBJ1-5; 9 bases match TRBD1. The CDR3 spans 16 residues. Per the germline V gene, CDR1 is KGHSH and CDR2 is LQKENI. The V and J ends lost 4 bases and 7 bases, in that order; junction bases with no gene match: 11. DNA of the CDR3: TGTGCCAGCTCACTCGCCACAGGGGGCACTGGACAGCCCCAGCATTTT. It translates to CASSLATGGTGQPQHF.

This sequence joins TRBV5-4 and TRBJ2-2, with a possible D match to TRBD2 (5 bases). The germline V gene has CDR1 SGHNT and CDR2 YYREEE (reference sequence). Trimming removed 4 bases at V and 5 bases at J, with 18 bases between. The CDR3 loop spans 16 amino acids. The CDR3 spells CASSAPPGSRTGELFF. CDR3 DNA: TGTGCCAGCAGCGCTCCTCCGGGGTCTAGGACCGGGGAGCTGTTTTTT.

The V call is TRBV5-1, the J call TRBJ2-7; D gene ambiguous. The V end lost 0 bases, the J end lost 2 bases, and 9 bases lay between the germline ends. The CDR3 length is 14 residues. Per germline, CDR1 SGHRS and CDR2 YFSETQ. For the CDR3, the DNA is TGCGCCAGCAGCTTGGGGAGCGCCCCCTACGAGCAGTACTTC. Its translation: CASSLGSAPYEQYF.

The rearrangement uses TRBV30 and TRBJ1-1; D call uncertain. CDR1 is GTSNPN and CDR2 is SVGIG in the germline V gene (reference sequence). CDR3 length: 20 amino acids. V shed 1 base and J shed 0 bases, with 27 bases lying between them. Here the CDR3 reads CAWSGPVEVPAGHLNTEAFF. The DNA for the CDR3 is TGTGCCTGGAGTGGGCCCGTAGAAGTACCCGCCGGCCATTTGAACACTGAAGCTTTCTTT.

V gene TRBV28 combines with J gene TRBJ1-3; the match to TRBD1 covers 9 bases. The CDR3 sequence is 16 residues long. Trimming at V came to 5 bases and at J to 4 bases, leaving 9 bases not matched to a gene. The germline V gene has CDR1 MDHEN and CDR2 SYDVKM. The DNA of the CDR3 is TGTGCCAGCAGTCCAGATTCGGGACAGGGAGGAAACACCATATATTTT. Protein sequence: CASSPDSGQGGNTIYF.

Concerning this clone: Within the sample, other DNA sequences also encode this same CDR3. The chain employs TRBV9 and TRBJ2-3; the D gene is possibly TRBD2 (6 bases). From germline, CDR1 is SGDLS and CDR2 YYNGEE. The CDR3 extends over 15 amino acids. V was trimmed by 0 bases and J by 1 base, leaving 9 bases between them. CDR3 residues: CASSVDSGGTDTQYF. The CDR3 DNA is TGTGCCAGCAGCGTAGATAGCGGAGGCACAGATACGCAGTATTTT.

The V gene is TRBV18, the J gene TRBJ2-1, with 7 bases matching TRBD1. The ends lost 2 bases at V and 2 bases at J; junction bases unmatched: 3. The germline V gene encodes CDR1 KGHSH and CDR2 LQKENI. The CDR3 is made up of 15 amino acids. The CDR3 protein is CASSPTGDTYNEQFF. In nucleotides, the CDR3 is TGTGCCAGCTCACCAACAGGGGACACCTACAATGAGCAGTTCTTC.

J is TRBJ2-2 and V is TRBV25-1, with 11 bases lining up with TRBD1. After removal of 3 bases from V and 2 bases from J, the junction contained 8 bases not matched to a gene. CDR3 length: 18 amino acids. Germline V gene lookup returns CDR1 MGHDK and CDR2 SYGVNS. In DNA form, the CDR3 reads TGTGCCAGCAGTGATGTGTGGACAGGGGGCCCTAACACCGGGGAGCTGTTTTTT. As protein: CASSDVWTGGPNTGELFF.

The chain carries TRBV29-1 and TRBJ1-2, with D tentatively TRBD1 (6 bases). The CDR3 has 13 amino acids. Looked up from germline, CDR1 is SQVTM and CDR2 is ANQGSEA. Between the trimmed V and J ends, which lost 6 bases and 7 bases, there was a span of 18 bases. The CDR3, as DNA: TGCAGCGTCTCTCAGGGGAAGAGTCGTGGCTACACCTTC. The encoded protein is CSVSQGKSRGYTF.

This rearrangement joins TRBV19 to TRBJ2-7, with 9 bases matching TRBD1. The CDR3 runs to 15 residues. V shed 8 bases, J shed 4 bases, and the junction held 12 bases outside the gene matches. The germline V gene encodes CDR1 LNHDA and CDR2 SQIVND (reference sequence). CDR3 DNA sequence: TGTGCCAGTTCGGACCCCGGGACAGGGTCATACGAGCAGTACTTC. Its protein product is CASSDPGTGSYEQYF.

The genes are TRBV30 and TRBJ2-1, with D perhaps matching TRBD2 (6 bases). The germline gives CDR1 GTSNPN, CDR2 SVGIG (reference sequence). Trimming shortened V by 3 bases and J by 4 bases, and 13 bases separated the two germline ends. CDR3 length: 14 residues. CDR3 in DNA: TGTGCCTGGAGCGGGAGCGGATCTTACAATGAGCAGTTCTTC. Its protein is CAWSGSGSYNEQFF.

V gene TRBV19 combines with J gene TRBJ1-2; D unresolved. The CDR3 has 15 amino acids. Germline lookup yields CDR1 LNHDA and CDR2 SQIVND (reference sequence). Trimming removed 10 bases at V and 3 bases at J, with 21 bases between. The CDR3 bases are TGTGCCACCTCCAAACCCGCCCGCGGTGACTATGGCTACACCTTC. This encodes CATSKPARGDYGYTF.

The chain is built from TRBV28 and TRBJ2-7; 9 bases map to TRBD1. The CDR3 runs 15 residues. V was clipped by 3 bases and J by 0 bases; unmatched bases: 3. Germline loops: CDR1 MDHEN, CDR2 SYDVKM. The CDR3 DNA reads as TGTGCCAGCAGTTTGTTGGGACAGGGCTCCTACGAGCAGTACTTC. It yields the protein CASSLLGQGSYEQYF.

The V call is TRBV2, the J call TRBJ2-7; D is perhaps TRBD1 (5 bases). The CDR3 length is 14 residues. V was trimmed by 7 bases and J by 1 base, leaving 14 bases between them. Germline assignment: CDR1 SNHLY and CDR2 FYNNEI. Written as DNA, the CDR3 is TGTGCCAGCATCCAAGGGGCAGGGTCCTACGAGCAGTACTTC. Translating gives CASIQGAGSYEQYF.

The chain couples TRBV10-2 to TRBJ2-3; D gene unclear. Germline values: CDR1 WSHSY, CDR2 SAAADI. Trimming cost V 7 bases and J 5 bases, with 10 bases left between them. This CDR3 is built from 12 residues. The CDR3 here is CASTSGRDTQYF. The CDR3 nucleotides are TGCGCCAGCACCTCGGGCAGAGATACGCAGTATTTT.

A single count supports this clone. The CDR3 protein is CASSLLTEGNTIYF. The CDR3 DNA is TGTGCCAGCAGCCTTTTGACAGAGGGAAACACCATATATTTT. The genes are TRBV6-5 and TRBJ1-3; D may be TRBD1 (5 bases). Per germline, CDR1 MNHEY and CDR2 SVGAGI. With 6 bases removed from V and 4 bases from J, the gap between germline ends came to 13 bases. CDR3 length: 14 amino acids.

The V gene is TRBV9, the J gene TRBJ1-1; D possibly corresponds to TRBD1 (6 bases). Germline-derived CDR1 and CDR2 are SGDLS and YYNGEE. This CDR3 region has 16 residues. V was clipped by 3 bases and J by 5 bases, with 20 bases between them. The CDR3 protein is CASSERTEAIRTEAFF. CDR3 bases: TGTGCCAGCAGCGAGCGGACAGAGGCTATAAGGACTGAAGCTTTCTTT.

The chain uses TRBV30 and TRBJ1-1; TRBD1 agrees at 8 bases. Per the germline V gene, CDR1 is GTSNPN and CDR2 is SVGIG (reference sequence). With 4 bases clipped from V and 4 bases from J, the junction kept 11 bases outside the gene matches. The CDR3 is made up of 15 amino acids. For the CDR3, the DNA is TGTGCCTGGACCGGACAGGGTGGGTTGGGCACTGAAGCTTTCTTT. Its protein product is CAWTGQGGLGTEAFF.

The chain carries TRBV5-6 and TRBJ2-1; 12 positions match TRBD1. The CDR3 sequence is 15 residues long. V was clipped by 3 bases and J by 8 bases; unmatched bases: 6. Germline CDR1 is SGHDT and CDR2 is YYEEEE. The CDR3 coding sequence is TGTGCCAGCAGCTCGGGACAGGGGGCGTGGGATGAGCAGTTCTTC. This sequence encodes CASSSGQGAWDEQFF. Full variable domain (outside the CDR3, taken from reference TRBV5-6 and TRBJ2-1): DAGVTQSPTHLIKTRGQQVTLRCSPKSGHDTVSWYQQALGQGPQFIFQYYEEEERQRGNFPDRFSGHQFPNYSSELNVNALLLGDSALYLCASSSGQGAWDEQFFGPGTRLTVL.

The genes are TRBV28 and TRBJ2-3, with TRBD1 matching 9 bases. The CDR3 sequence is 17 residues long. Per germline, CDR1 MDHEN and CDR2 SYDVKM. As DNA, the CDR3 is TGTGCAACCGGGGAGGTACAGGGGGCGCGTGGCACAGATACGCAGTATTTT. Translating it yields CATGEVQGARGTDTQYF.

V usage is TRBV6-6 and J usage is TRBJ1-5; TRBD1 aligns across 10 bases. This CDR3 spans 13 amino acids. Germline CDR1 is MNHNY and CDR2 is SVGAGI (reference sequence). V trimming: 8 bases; J trimming: 7 bases; junction bases outside the gene matches: 5. The CDR3 sequence is CASRDRGRQPQHF. CDR3 nucleotide sequence: TGTGCCAGCCGGGACAGGGGACGCCAGCCCCAGCATTTT.

The J gene is TRBJ1-1, the V gene TRBV5-1; D might be TRBD1 (5 bases). The ends were cut back, 0 bases at V and 2 bases at J, with 17 bases in the middle. Germline V CDR1 and CDR2: SGHRS, YFSETQ. This CDR3 has 17 amino acids. CDR3 loop: CASSLGGSAGKNTEAFF. Here the CDR3 DNA reads TGCGCCAGCAGCTTGGGGGGTTCGGCAGGGAAAAACACTGAAGCTTTCTTT.

The chain uses TRBV29-1 and TRBJ2-5; no clear D gene. The germline V and J ends were trimmed by 4 bases and 5 bases, with 2 bases remaining between them. Germline loops: CDR1 SQVTM, CDR2 ANQGSEA. CDR3 length: 9 amino acids. In DNA, the CDR3 is TGCAGCGTTGCTGAGACCCAGTACTTC. Translated, it gives CSVAETQYF.

J is TRBJ1-2 and V is TRBV18, with 7 bases aligning to TRBD1. The germline CDR1 and CDR2 sequences are KGHSH and LQKENI. Trimming removed 2 bases from V and 2 bases from J; junction bases left unmatched: 8. The length of the CDR3 is 16 residues. The CDR3 loop reads CASSPSRTGLNYGYTF. The CDR3, as DNA: TGTGCCAGCTCACCATCTCGGACAGGACTAAACTATGGCTACACCTTC.

The chain is built from TRBV5-1 and TRBJ2-1, with D unclear. Germline V CDR1 and CDR2: SGHRS, YFSETQ. V gave up 6 bases and J gave up 2 bases, with 9 bases separating them. This CDR3 spans 13 amino acids. CDR3 DNA: TGCGCCAGCAAAGAGCCGGCCTACAATGAGCAGTTCTTC. Its protein product is CASKEPAYNEQFF.

The J gene is TRBJ2-3, the V gene TRBV7-3; D is undetermined. Per the germline V gene, CDR1 is SGHTA and CDR2 is FQGTGA. This CDR3 is built from 13 residues. Between the trimmed V and J ends, which lost 1 base and 3 bases, there was a span of 5 bases. The CDR3 sequence is CASSLIWTDTQYF. CDR3 DNA: TGTGCCAGCAGCTTAATCTGGACAGATACGCAGTATTTT. Full variable domain (rest looked up from reference TRBV7-3 and TRBJ2-3): GAGVSQTPSNKVTEKGKYVELRCDPISGHTALYWYRQSLGQGPEFLIYFQGTGAADDSGLPNDRFFAVRPEGSVSTLKIQRTERGDSAVYLCASSLIWTDTQYFGPGTRLTVL.